A selection of T cell receptor beta chains follows, all from one sample in a study of control samples from healthy donors and cancer patients. The data were produced by immunoSEQ multiplex PCR, yet TCRdb's version contains in-frame clones alone and is incomplete. Among tens of thousands of clones listed, roughly 90% were seen once. Sequencing was carried out using blood. The origin of the receptors is a woman aged 45-65 years in good health. CDR3s include the opening cysteine and the closing phenylalanine or tryptophan. The listing skips clone size in some rows; elsewhere it reads once, few, many or a size class.

size,J,V,CDR3
NA,TRBJ1-2,TRBV9,CASSGRQGNYGYTF
NA,TRBJ1-2,TRBV2,CASSDGTYGYTF
NA,TRBJ1-5,TRBV6-1,CASSEGVGGSQPQHF
once,TRBJ2-7,TRBV6-5,CASSNQPGGAYEQYF
NA,TRBJ2-3,TRBV7-9,CASSLAQGVDTQYF
few,TRBJ2-1,TRBV7-2,CASSYTSRNEQFF
NA,TRBJ2-3,TRBV6-2/TRBV6-3,CASSTSGGVTQYF
NA,TRBJ2-7,TRBV5-1,CASSHTPGYEQYF
NA,TRBJ1-3,TRBV3-1/TRBV3-2,CASSQVGGNTIYF
NA,TRBJ2-4,TRBV6-5,CASSSYTGHDKNIQYF
NA,TRBJ1-4,TRBV2,CASSEGLAGGGEKLFF
once,TRBJ2-7,TRBV29-1,CSAQGESDEQYF
NA,TRBJ2-3,TRBV12-3/TRBV12-4,CASSFDQTQYF
NA,TRBJ2-2,TRBV10-3,CAINQLGTGELFF
NA,TRBJ1-5,TRBV7-2,CASSLELRIAQPQHF
NA,TRBJ2-3,TRBV6-5,CASSSPGETDTQYF
NA,TRBJ1-1,TRBV30,CASGFNTEAFF
NA,TRBJ1-6,TRBV6-5,CASRGGDNSPLHF
NA,TRBJ2-7,TRBV27,CASSFGRGYEQYF
NA,TRBJ2-1,TRBV7-8,CASSPTFGSGRSSYNEQFF
NA,TRBJ1-5,TRBV30,CAWSEDSNQPQHF
NA,TRBJ1-1,TRBV2,CASSAGTGVTEAFF
NA,TRBJ1-5,TRBV19,CASSIVEGQGRQPQHF
NA,TRBJ2-2,TRBV19,CASSLQGNTGELFF
NA,TRBJ2-2,TRBV7-9,CASSLNWGGELFF
NA,TRBJ1-5,TRBV12-3/TRBV12-4,CASSKWGDQPQHF
NA,TRBJ2-7,TRBV11-2,CASSLSPGYDEQYF
few,TRBJ1-5,TRBV2,CASSAGGGNQPQHF
NA,TRBJ2-6,TRBV5-5,CASSGGSGANVLTF
NA,TRBJ2-7,TRBV6-2/TRBV6-3,CASSSLAGASTLSYEQYF
NA,TRBJ1-5,TRBV7-2,CATTREFGSNQPQHF
NA,TRBJ2-7,TRBV10-3,CAISTDNGEQYF
NA,TRBJ2-7,TRBV6-1,CASSENGPTYEQYF
NA,TRBJ1-6,TRBV6-5,CASSQNSPLHF
few,TRBJ1-5,TRBV6-1,CASSEVYPTANQPQHF
few,TRBJ1-1,TRBV30,CAWDGTGAGEAFF
NA,TRBJ2-7,TRBV11-3,CASSLRWGNNYEQYF
NA,TRBJ1-1,TRBV4-1,CASSQGEGSGTEAFF
NA,TRBJ2-1,TRBV14,CASSQDTSGFYNEQFF
few,TRBJ1-2,TRBV2,CASSSRAGYTF
NA,TRBJ2-3,TRBV29-1,CSGLATDTQYF
few,TRBJ1-6,TRBV25-1,CASSETQGANSPLHF
NA,TRBJ2-4,TRBV20-1,CATGFDIQYF
NA,TRBJ1-6,TRBV6-5,CASSLSGTERSPLHF
once,TRBJ2-1,TRBV5-4,CASSLPAGGNEQFF
NA,TRBJ1-1,TRBV19,CASTHRGEGTEAFF
NA,TRBJ2-3,TRBV5-6,CASSLPTDTQYF
NA,TRBJ2-3,TRBV11-2,CASSFLAGDLTETDTQYF
NA,TRBJ2-7,TRBV24-1,CATKDRERSLHEQYF
NA,TRBJ2-6,TRBV5-1,CASSLGGGGFSSGANVLTF
NA,TRBJ2-7,TRBV7-2,CASSLVPADYEQYF
NA,TRBJ1-1,TRBV30,CAWSVGTAEAFF
NA,TRBJ1-2,TRBV5-4,CASSGEVGGYTF